The TCR beta chain under discussion was sequenced for a study of blood T cell repertoires in COVID-19. Background on the study: The United States, Italy and Spain provided the acute and convalescent COVID-19 samples. In each case, the material was cDNA or gDNA derived from T cells, B-cell-depleted T cells, or PBMCs.

Original methodology: Reference gene primer amplification yielded estimated nucleated cell counts. Libraries were prepared by immunoSEQ multiplex PCR; TCRdb keeps only in-frame clonotypes and omits some of them. The V and J calls and the clone size are those of that table, but D and trimming were determined from the DNA. The sample contains about 480,000 clones, 70% to 90% of which appear only once. Enrolled during active infection, Seattle patients were then followed longitudinally. CDR3 length: 12 amino acids. V was clipped by 0 bases and J by 8 bases, with 8 bases between them. Germline lookup yields CDR1 SGDLS and CDR2 YYNGEE.

The sequencing sample was made of peripheral blood. The gene calls are TRBV9 and TRBJ1-1; D remains unclear. This sequence originates from a woman aged 50 to 60 with COVID-19, enrolled during active disease. The CDR3 bases are TGTGCCAGCAGCGTAGAACCAGGAGAAGCTTTCTTT. Translated: CASSVEPGEAFF.